A single sample is the source of the 22 T cell receptor beta chains below, sequenced in a study of T cell changes during pregnancy in multiple sclerosis. Assay: immunoSEQ multiplex PCR; the TCRdb copy retains only in-frame clones and omits some. The sample carries approximately 45,000 clones, less than 95% recorded once. The material was CD8+ T cells from peripheral blood mononuclear cells, obtained in the second trimester of pregnancy. Receptor source: a female donor with multiple sclerosis, enrolled in a pregnancy study.

The chain carries TRBV13 and TRBJ1-1; 8 positions match TRBD1. The CDR3 totals 15 residues. J was trimmed by 3 bases and V by 1 base; bases with no gene match: 4. Germline V gene data show CDR1 as PRHDT and CDR2 as FYEKMQ (reference sequence). CDR3 residues: CASSLVIQGDTEAFF. The CDR3 nucleotides are TGTGCCAGCAGCTTAGTGATACAGGGGGACACTGAAGCTTTCTTT.

The V call is TRBV4-3, the J call TRBJ2-7; a weak D match, TRBD2 (6 bases). This CDR3 has 13 amino acids. The germline CDR1 and CDR2 sequences are LGHNA and YSLEER. Trimming took off 2 bases at V and 6 bases at J, with 11 bases between the two ends. In DNA form, the CDR3 reads TGCGCCAGCAGCCAAAACGGAGGGACCGAGCAGTACTTC. Its translation is CASSQNGGTEQYF.

The chain combines TRBV9 with TRBJ1-3, with 11 bases matching TRBD1. This CDR3 comprises 14 residues. Germline-derived CDR1 and CDR2 are SGDLS and YYNGEE. V dropped 3 bases and J dropped 9; count of bases not matched to a gene: 5. CDR3 amino acids: CASSGGQGASTIYF. The CDR3 bases are TGTGCCAGCAGCGGTGGACAGGGGGCGAGCACCATATATTTT.

This chain uses TRBV10-3 with TRBJ1-2, with a possible D match to TRBD1 (5 bases). Trimming shortened V by 2 bases and J by 4 bases, and 11 bases separated the two germline ends. The CDR3 loop spans 14 amino acids. Germline V gene data show CDR1 as ENHRY and CDR2 as SYGVKD. The chain's CDR3 is CAISEAGGAYGYTF. The CDR3 DNA reads as TGTGCCATCAGTGAGGCCGGAGGGGCCTATGGCTACACCTTC.

V and J are TRBV2 and TRBJ1-1; 11 bases map to TRBD1. Germline values: CDR1 SNHLY, CDR2 FYNNEI. The CDR3 is made up of 14 amino acids. The V gene end was trimmed by 11 bases and the J gene end by 4 bases; junction bases not matched to a gene: 9. DNA for the CDR3: TGTGCCGGCGATACCGGGACAGGGGGCACTGAAGCTTTCTTT. Protein sequence: CAGDTGTGGTEAFF.

The chain has TRBV16 and TRBJ1-2; the match to TRBD1 covers 7 bases. Germline V CDR1 and CDR2: KGHSY, FQNENV. This CDR3 is 14 amino acids long. V dropped 4 bases and J dropped 8; count of bases not matched to a gene: 10. CDR3 sequence: CASSPRQGRSGYTF. CDR3 nucleotide sequence: TGTGCCAGCAGCCCCCGACAGGGACGAAGCGGCTACACCTTC.

The chain employs TRBV27 and TRBJ2-7; TRBD1 matches 7 bases. The junction had 8 bases not matched to a gene; V was cut back by 4 bases and J by 5 bases. Germline assignment: CDR1 MNHEY and CDR2 SMNVEV (reference sequence). This CDR3 has 14 amino acids. CDR3 sequence (DNA): TGTGCCAGCAGTTCGGGCAGGGGGATCCACGAGCAGTACTTC. Translation gives CASSSGRGIHEQYF.

In its sample, this clone was seen a few times. The genes are TRBV5-6 and TRBJ2-5; a possible D gene is TRBD1 (6 bases). With 0 bases removed from V and 2 bases from J, the gap between germline ends came to 8 bases. CDR3 length: 14 residues. Germline lookup yields CDR1 SGHDT and CDR2 YYEEEE. The CDR3 loop is CASSLATGQETQYF. The CDR3, as DNA: TGTGCCAGCAGCTTGGCTACAGGGCAAGAGACCCAGTACTTC.

The rearrangement uses TRBV19 and TRBJ1-5; possibly TRBD1 for D (5 bases). V lost 9 bases, J lost 6 bases, and 21 bases lay in between. CDR3 length equals 15 residues. Germline V gene data show CDR1 as LNHDA and CDR2 as SQIVND (reference sequence). This CDR3 is CARREGTGRSQPQHF. Here the CDR3 DNA reads TGTGCCAGGAGGGAGGGGACGGGAAGGAGTCAGCCCCAGCATTTT.

The chain uses TRBV5-6 and TRBJ1-1, with TRBD1 matching 7 bases. CDR3 length: 13 amino acids. Trimming at V came to 0 bases and at J to 4 bases, leaving 0 bases not matched to a gene. Per the germline V gene, CDR1 is SGHDT and CDR2 is YYEEEE. The CDR3 here is CASSLGTGTEAFF. The CDR3 region has the DNA TGTGCCAGCAGCTTGGGGACAGGCACTGAAGCTTTCTTT.

The chain uses TRBV19 and TRBJ1-1; 8 bases agree with TRBD1. The CDR3 has 15 amino acids. The germline CDR1 and CDR2 sequences are LNHDA and SQIVND (reference sequence). J was trimmed by 2 bases and V by 3 bases; bases with no gene match: 5. The DNA of the CDR3 is TGTGCCAGTAGTATGCGCGGACAGGGAAACACTGAAGCTTTCTTT. Translated: CASSMRGQGNTEAFF.

About this clone itself: At one of its ends the junction is not consistent with the germline gene, which may arise from a read error. The V call is TRBV5-1, the J call TRBJ2-2; 8 bases map to TRBD1. The CDR3 sequence is 14 residues long. Per the germline V gene, CDR1 is SGHRS and CDR2 is YFSETQ. The CDR3 sequence is CASSLTGDTRELFF. The CDR3 region has the DNA TGCGCCAGCAGCCTGACAGGGGACACCAGGGAGCTGTTTTTT.

V is TRBV29-1 and J is TRBJ2-3; possibly TRBD2 for D (6 bases). There are 15 residues in the CDR3. CDR1 is SQVTM and CDR2 is ANQGSEA in the germline V gene. V lost 3 bases and J 4 bases, leaving 17 bases between the germline ends. The CDR3 DNA sequence: TGCAGCGTTGAGGGCGGGGCGCTTCCCTCAGATACGCAGTATTTT. Residues: CSVEGGALPSDTQYF.

This clone showed up just a few times. V usage is TRBV23-1 and J usage is TRBJ2-4, with D perhaps matching TRBD1 (5 bases). TRBV23-1 is classed as an ORF, of uncertain function. The CDR3 totals 14 residues. The V end lost 3 bases, the J end lost 0 bases, and 6 bases lay between the germline ends. In DNA, the CDR3 is TGCGCCAGCAGTCAGGGGCTAGCCAAAAACATTCAGTACTTC. This codes for CASSQGLAKNIQYF.

This clone was seen a handful of times. The rearrangement joins TRBV7-2 to TRBJ1-6; maybe TRBD1 (5 bases). The V gene's germline CDR1 is SGHTA and CDR2 FQGNSA. The length of the CDR3 is 14 residues. Trimming removed 4 bases at V and 10 bases at J, with 14 bases between. For the CDR3, the DNA is TGTGCCAGCAGCTCATCAGGGAGCGGGTCACCCCTCCACTTT. Protein product: CASSSSGSGSPLHF. The full variable domain, its missing parts supplied by reference TRBV7-2 and TRBJ1-6, is GAGVSQSPSNKVTEKGKDVELRCDPISGHTALYWYRQSLGQGLEFLIYFQGNSAPDKSGLPSDRFSAERTGGSVSTLTIQRTQQEDSAVYLCASSSSGSGSPLHFGNGTRLTVT.

Here the CDR3 reads CASSDGAARGSYNSPLHF. CDR3 DNA: TGTGCCAGCAGCGACGGAGCCGCCAGGGGGTCCTATAATTCACCCCTCCACTTT. The V gene is TRBV2, the J gene TRBJ1-6, with 7 positions matching TRBD1. Germline assignment: CDR1 SNHLY and CDR2 FYNNEI. The V gene end was trimmed by 6 bases and the J gene end by 1 base; junction bases not matched to a gene: 12. The CDR3 sequence is 18 residues long.

This chain joins TRBV10-3 and TRBJ2-1; D ambiguous. The germline V gene has CDR1 ENHRY and CDR2 SYGVKD. V was shortened by 4 bases and J by 8 bases, with 9 bases between the two germline ends. This CDR3 has 12 residues. The CDR3 DNA sequence: TGTGCCATCAGTGTGGGCACAGATGAGCAGTTCTTC. Its translation is CAISVGTDEQFF.

This clone was counted once. The J gene is TRBJ1-1, the V gene TRBV7-3; no clear D. The CDR3 spans 13 residues. Trimming removed 6 bases at V and 2 bases at J, with 10 bases between. Germline CDR1 reads SGHTA; CDR2 reads FQGTGA. The CDR3: CASSDEANTEAFF. CDR3 DNA sequence: TGTGCCAGCAGTGATGAGGCTAACACTGAAGCTTTCTTT.

Comments on this clone: The junction departs from the called germline gene at one end, perhaps through a read error. The sample has other DNA sequences that encode this CDR3 too. The rearrangement uses TRBV10-3 and TRBJ1-2; D possibly corresponds to TRBD1 (6 bases). The CDR3 has 14 residues. Looked up from germline, CDR1 is ENHRY and CDR2 is SYGVKD. The CDR3 DNA follows: TGTGCCATCGGCTTGGGTGGGGGGGCGCTTGGCTACACTTTC. It yields the protein CAIGLGGGALGYTF.

This rearrangement joins TRBV15 to TRBJ2-4, with TRBD1 as a possible D gene (6 bases). Trimming took off 3 bases at V and 15 bases at J, with 9 bases between the two ends. This CDR3 comprises 10 residues. The germline gives CDR1 LNHNV, CDR2 YYDKDF (reference sequence). The DNA for the CDR3 is TGTGCCACCAGCAGGGACAGATTGTACTTC. Protein: CATSRDRLYF.

The V gene is TRBV7-6, the J gene TRBJ2-1, with TRBD1 as a possible D gene (6 bases). Germline CDR1 SGHVS, CDR2 FNYEAQ. This CDR3 is built from 14 residues. Trimming pared 1 base from V and 11 bases from J, leaving 15 bases between. CDR3: CASSLVSRQAQQFF. In DNA, the CDR3 is TGTGCCAGCAGCTTAGTATCCCGACAGGCCCAGCAGTTCTTC. The full variable domain, in which reference TRBV7-6 and TRBJ2-1 provide the parts outside the CDR3, is GAGVSQSPRYKVTKRGQDVALRCDPISGHVSLYWYRQALGQGPEFLTYFNYEAQQDKSGLPNDRFSAERPEGSISTLTIQRTEQRDSAMYRCASSLVSRQAQQFFGPGTRLTVL.

CDR3 bases: TGTGCCAGTAGTCCCCTAATGGTCCGGGGGGACGAGTACGAGCAGTACTTC. This encodes CASSPLMVRGDEYEQYF. The rearrangement joins TRBV19 to TRBJ2-7, with 7 bases lining up with TRBD2. With V trimmed by 5 bases and J by 4 bases, 17 bases remained unmatched. Germline V lookup: CDR1 LNHDA, CDR2 SQIVND (reference sequence). This CDR3 is 17 amino acids long. Full variable domain (remainder filled in from reference TRBV19 and TRBJ2-7): DGGITQSPKYLFRKEGQNVTLSCEQNLNHDAMYWYRQDPGQGLRLIYYSQIVNDFQKGDIAEGYSVSREKKESFPLTVTSAQKNPTAFYLCASSPLMVRGDEYEQYFGPGTRLTVT.